Below, 2 T cell receptor beta chains from the same sample are listed, as sequenced in a study of T-cell memory formation after mild COVID-19. TCRdb used MiXCR to reprocess the 5' RACE reads, holding one entry per CDR3 protein. The profile shows about 350,000 distinct CDR3 sequences, 28% of them singletons. The sequenced material came from PBMCs or a T cell subset sorted from them (not recorded which). These receptors came from an adult woman who had mild COVID-19 (a few samples of this study predate the infection). Cell type and time point are not known.

The chain links TRBV29-1 to TRBJ1-2; 7 bases are a match to TRBD1. The J segment lost 2 bases and the V segment lost 7 bases, leaving 10 bases of the junction unmatched. Germline V CDR1 and CDR2: SQVTM, ANQGSEA. The CDR3 covers 14 residues. CDR3 DNA: TGCAGCGCTACTTGGACAGGTTCAAACTATGGCTACACCTTC. It encodes CSATWTGSNYGYTF.

In this sample, this clonotype turned up a few times. The V and J genes are TRBV5-1 and TRBJ2-1, with D possibly TRBD2 on 5 matching bases. V lost 1 base to trimming and J lost 5 bases, with 10 bases between them. CDR1 SGHRS and CDR2 YFSETQ come from the germline V gene. The CDR3 has 14 residues. CDR3 residues: CASSLPGSHNEQFF. As DNA, the CDR3 is TGCGCCAGCAGCTTGCCGGGGTCCCACAATGAGCAGTTCTTC.